This T cell receptor (beta chain) was sequenced in a study of vaccination effects on CD4 cells after COVID-19. Notes on the study in general: In vaccinees who were healthy, merely 1 out of 255 vaccine-induced clones cross-reacted with common cold coronaviruses.

V was cut by 2 bases and J by 7 bases, with 8 bases left in between. The CDR3 is 13 amino acids. In germline, CDR1 is MNHNS, CDR2 SASEGT. Before any sequencing was done, the ViraFEST assay used viral peptide pools to expand antigen-specific CD4+ T cells. Following 10 days of culture, CD4+ T cells were isolated. Nucleocapsid antibodies were negative in the vaccine recipients, who had never had SARS-CoV-2 infection. It was with about 9.3 IU/ml IL-2 and 9.5 to 10 ug/ml peptides that under 2.5 million PBMC per well were cultured. Days 3 and 7 saw half the medium replaced with IL-2 medium. In the case of this clone: The antigen remains unidentified.

Method: immunoSEQ multiplex PCR; TCRdb's copy keeps in-frame clones and lacks some. The sample consists of 50,000 to 75,000 clones, 81% of them appearing once. This sequence originates from a human donor who received a COVID-19 vaccine. V gene TRBV6-1 combines with J gene TRBJ2-2; D remains unclear. The input for sequencing was CD4+ T cells from PBMCs cultured with HCoV-229E spike peptides, taken before COVID-19 vaccination. CDR3 in amino acids: CASSESRVGELFF. The DNA for the CDR3 is TGTGCCAGCAGTGAATCAAGGGTCGGGGAGCTGTTTTTT.